Reported below is one TCR beta chain. The data originate from a study of blood T cell repertoires in COVID-19. Study details: T cells, B-cell-depleted T cells, or PBMCs supplied cDNA or gDNA.

The ends lost 1 base at V and 1 base at J; junction bases unmatched: 5. Germline V gives CDR1 SGHVS, CDR2 FQNEAQ. The CDR3 extends over 16 amino acids. Original handling: Researchers report that nucleated cell counts were estimated from reference gene primer amplification. Clones were read by immunoSEQ multiplex PCR, and TCRdb kept only the in-frame ones, dropping some. V and J calls and clone size are copied from that table; D and trimming were computed from the DNA. The sample lists about 100,000 clones; 88% were seen once. The chain is built from TRBV7-8 and TRBJ2-7; TRBD1 matches 9 bases. The sequenced sample consisted of peripheral blood. The sequence derives from a human donor in a cohort sampled during active COVID-19. CDR3 nucleotide sequence: TGTGCCAGCAGCTTAGTCGGGACAGGGATATCCTACGAGCAGTACTTC. It encodes CASSLVGTGISYEQYF.